A single sample gave rise to the 30 T cell receptor beta chains below, sequenced in a study of identical twins. Each CDR3 protein gets one entry after TCRdb re-called the 5' RACE reads with MiXCR. The data contain 150,000 or so distinct CDR3 sequences, roughly 3.3% of them singletons. The sample consisted of memory T cells sorted from blood. Receptors were obtained from a man aged 18 to 29 in good health.

This clonotype was seen repeatedly, ten times or more. This sequence joins TRBV6-2 or TRBV6-3 and TRBJ1-2; D gene unclear. CDR1 and CDR2 from the germline V gene are MNHEY and SVGEGT. Trimming removed 6 bases from V and 8 bases from J, with 16 bases in between. The CDR3 consists of 13 residues. The DNA of the CDR3 is TGTGCCAGCAGCCAGATCACTACGTCGGGCTACACCTTC. Protein sequence: CASSQITTSGYTF.

This clonotype occurred many times. The V call is TRBV10-2, the J call TRBJ2-3; D gene unclear. The germline gives CDR1 WSHSY, CDR2 SAAADI. Trimming stripped 8 bases from V and 0 bases from J, with 3 bases between. The CDR3 sequence is 11 residues long. CDR3 sequence (DNA): TGCGCCAGCGGGAGCACAGATACGCAGTATTTT. Protein product: CASGSTDTQYF.

This clonotype was counted ten times or more. The chain has TRBV20-1 and TRBJ2-7, with 9 bases that match TRBD2. J lost 2 bases, V lost 0 bases, and 5 bases had no gene match. This CDR3 has 15 amino acids. The V gene's germline CDR1 is DFQATT and CDR2 SNEGSKA (reference sequence). The CDR3 nucleotides read TGCAGTGCTAGAGATCCGGCGGGAGGGCCCTACGAGCAGTACTTC. Its protein is CSARDPAGGPYEQYF.

This clonotype was seen at least ten times. The V call is TRBV12-3 or TRBV12-4, the J call TRBJ2-1; D could derive from TRBD1 or TRBD2 (6 bases each). The CDR3 extends over 14 amino acids. The V end was cut by 6 bases, the J end by 5 bases, with 14 bases between. In nucleotides, the CDR3 is TGTGCCAGCAGCCAAGGGGGGCCCCACAATGAGCAGTTCTTC. Amino acids: CASSQGGPHNEQFF.

This clonotype has a count of ten or more. The J gene is TRBJ2-5, the V gene TRBV12-3 or TRBV12-4; tentative D call: TRBD2 (5 bases). This CDR3 has 12 residues. V was cut by 1 base and J by 11 bases, with 11 bases left in between. The CDR3 spells CASSLGGFGQYF. The CDR3 DNA follows: TGTGCCAGCAGTTTAGGAGGGTTTGGTCAGTACTTC.

This clonotype was counted at least ten times. The chain links TRBV10-3 to TRBJ1-2; unclear D gene. This CDR3 spans 13 amino acids. Germline assignment: CDR1 ENHRY and CDR2 SYGVKD. V was clipped by 2 bases and J by 5 bases, with 9 bases between them. DNA for the CDR3: TGTGCCATCAGTGAGAAGGCCGGGTATGGCTACACCTTC. Its translation is CAISEKAGYGYTF.

The table lists this clonotype with many counts. V usage is TRBV6-1 and J usage is TRBJ1-2, with no clear D. The CDR3 consists of 15 residues. The germline CDR1 and CDR2 sequences are MNHNS and SASEGT. The V end was cut by 1 base, the J end by 0 bases, with 9 bases between. The CDR3 DNA reads TGTGCCAGCAGTGAAGGGGCAGAGACTAACTATGGCTACACCTTC. The encoded protein is CASSEGAETNYGYTF.

Only a few counts were recorded for this clonotype. The CDR3: CASSQETGDTQYF. CDR3 nucleotide sequence: TGCGCCAGCAGCCAAGAAACGGGAGATACGCAGTATTTT. V is TRBV4-1 and J is TRBJ2-3; no reliable D call. The CDR3 length is 13 residues. The germline V and J ends were trimmed by 0 bases and 5 bases, with 6 bases remaining between them. CDR1 and CDR2 from the germline V gene are MGHRA and YSYEKL.

This clonotype was observed at least ten times. The chain employs TRBV11-3 and TRBJ2-5, with TRBD2 as a possible D gene (5 bases). The V gene's germline CDR1 is SGHNT and CDR2 YENEEA. The CDR3 length is 14 residues. Trimming pared 5 bases from V and 5 bases from J, leaving 15 bases between. The CDR3 sequence is CASSRGTIGETQYF. The CDR3 DNA is TGTGCCAGCAGCCGGGGAACAATAGGGGAGACCCAGTACTTC.

This clonotype was seen ten or more times. The gene calls are TRBV7-9 and TRBJ2-7; tentatively, D is TRBD2 (5 bases). Germline lookup yields CDR1 SEHNR and CDR2 FQNEAQ (reference sequence). V was shortened by 5 bases and J by 6 bases, with 14 bases between the two germline ends. The CDR3 runs 13 residues. Written as DNA, the CDR3 is TGTGCCAGCAGCCAAAGAGGGTATCCCGAGCAGTACGTC. It yields the protein CASSQRGYPEQYV.

This clonotype was seen repeatedly, ten times or more. The CDR3 spells CASSLQTNSPLHF. The CDR3 nucleotides read TGTGCCAGCAGTTTACAGACGAATTCACCCCTCCACTTT. This sequence joins TRBV12-3 or TRBV12-4 and TRBJ1-6, with D uncertain. V gave up 2 bases and J gave up 7 bases, with 6 bases separating them. This CDR3 contains 13 residues.

This clonotype was seen at least ten times. The chain links TRBV3-1 to TRBJ1-1; D not resolved. Germline V gives CDR1 LGHDT, CDR2 YNNKEL (reference sequence). CDR3 size: 14 residues. V gave up 3 bases and J gave up 1 base, with 9 bases separating them. CDR3 DNA: TGTGCCAGCAGCCATTTCGCGGGGAACACTGAAGCTTTCTTT. This gives the protein CASSHFAGNTEAFF. Full variable domain (remainder filled in from reference TRBV3-1 and TRBJ1-1): DTAVSQTPKYLVTQMGNDKSIKCEQNLGHDTMYWYKQDSKKFLKIMFSYNNKELIINETVPNRFSPKSPDKAHLNLHINSLELGDSAVYFCASSHFAGNTEAFFGQGTRLTVV.

This clonotype occurred many times. The chain employs TRBV20-1 and TRBJ2-1; TRBD2 agrees at 12 bases. The V gene end was trimmed by 2 bases and the J gene end by 1 base; junction bases not matched to a gene: 9. The CDR3 contains 18 residues. In germline, CDR1 is DFQATT, CDR2 SNEGSKA (reference sequence). The CDR3 DNA reads TGCAGTGCTAGATCTAGCGGGAGGGCGGTAGGATCCTACAATGAGCAGTTCTTC. Translated: CSARSSGRAVGSYNEQFF.

This clonotype has a count of ten or more. The chain joins TRBV10-3 to TRBJ2-1, with 9 bases matching TRBD1. This CDR3 spans 17 amino acids. Germline values: CDR1 ENHRY, CDR2 SYGVKD. The trim removed 7 bases at V and 6 bases at J, leaving 16 bases unmatched. The CDR3 is CAINEVGWGQGVNEQFF. Here the CDR3 DNA reads TGTGCCATCAACGAGGTAGGGTGGGGACAGGGCGTCAATGAGCAGTTCTTC.

This clonotype has ten or more counts. The chain couples TRBV27 to TRBJ2-2, with D possibly matching TRBD2 (6 bases). The V gene's germline CDR1 is MNHEY and CDR2 SMNVEV (reference sequence). Trimming left V 5 bases short and J 5 bases short, with 9 bases between. The CDR3 covers 13 residues. In DNA, the CDR3 is TGTGCCAGCAGTCAGGCGGGGACCGGGGAGCTGTTTTTT. It yields the protein CASSQAGTGELFF.

This clonotype was observed many times. V is TRBV12-3 or TRBV12-4 and J is TRBJ2-2, with a possible D match to TRBD1 (6 bases). V shed 3 bases and J shed 1 base, with 12 bases lying between them. CDR3 length: 16 residues. CDR3 nucleotide sequence: TGTGCCAGCAGTTTGAGGGGGACGAAGAACACCGGGGAGCTGTTTTTT. Protein product: CASSLRGTKNTGELFF.

This clonotype was observed many times. CDR3 nucleotide sequence: TGTGCCAGCAGCCGAGGACGGTCCTCCTACGAGCAGTACGTC. It is translated as CASSRGRSSYEQYV. The V and J genes are TRBV14 and TRBJ2-7, with D hard to call. Germline-derived CDR1 and CDR2 are SGHDN and FVKESK. There are 14 residues in the CDR3. Trimming took off 4 bases at V and 0 bases at J, with 10 bases between the two ends.

This clonotype occurred many times. The chain combines TRBV29-1 with TRBJ2-2; possibly TRBD2 for D (5 bases). This CDR3 comprises 14 residues. Germline lookup yields CDR1 SQVTM and CDR2 ANQGSEA. Trimming pared 7 bases from V and 0 bases from J, leaving 12 bases between. CDR3 amino acids: CSAEAPANTGELFF. The CDR3 DNA sequence: TGCAGCGCGGAGGCACCCGCGAACACCGGGGAGCTGTTTTTT.

This clonotype was detected ten times or more. This chain uses TRBV7-3 with TRBJ2-3; D is ambiguous. Trimming stripped 4 bases from V and 2 bases from J, with 22 bases between. The CDR3 extends over 18 amino acids. CDR1 is SGHTA, CDR2 FQGTGA, per germline. CDR3 DNA: TGTGCCAGCAGCTCCCCGCGTACCGTATCCATGCCCACAGATACGCAGTATTTT. Its protein product is CASSSPRTVSMPTDTQYF.

This clonotype was picked up many times. This chain joins TRBV12-3 or TRBV12-4 and TRBJ2-2; D is perhaps TRBD1 or TRBD2 (5 bases each). V was cut by 0 bases and J by 6 bases, with 11 bases left in between. This CDR3 contains 15 residues. The CDR3 DNA reads as TGTGCCAGCAGTTTAGCCGGGACCCCCCCCGGGGAGCTGTTTTTT. It translates to CASSLAGTPPGELFF.

This clonotype was observed many times. The chain joins TRBV6-2 or TRBV6-3 to TRBJ2-3, with 9 positions matching TRBD1. The CDR3 runs 16 residues. Trimming removed 2 bases from V and 4 bases from J; junction bases left unmatched: 7. Germline V gene data show CDR1 as MNHEY and CDR2 as SVGEGT. CDR3 region: CASSYLQGAGADTQYF. DNA for the CDR3: TGTGCCAGCAGTTACCTACAGGGGGCTGGCGCAGATACGCAGTATTTT.

This chain connects TRBV7-9 to TRBJ1-5; D gene ambiguous. CDR3 length: 11 amino acids. The germline V gene encodes CDR1 SEHNR and CDR2 FQNEAQ (reference sequence). Deletions cut 8 bases from V and 5 bases from J, with 7 bases between. The CDR3 region is CASGMDQPQHF. CDR3 DNA: TGTGCCAGCGGTATGGATCAGCCCCAGCATTTT.

In this sample, this clonotype turned up many times. The chain recombines TRBV12-3 or TRBV12-4 with TRBJ2-3, with 9 bases fitting TRBD2. The CDR3 is 13 residues long. J gave up 3 bases and V 7 bases, and 2 bases lay outside the gene matches. CDR3: CASTSGTTDTQYF. Written as DNA, the CDR3 is TGTGCCAGCACTAGCGGGACGACAGATACGCAGTATTTT.

This clonotype came up many times. This chain links TRBV3-1 with TRBJ2-5; 8 bases line up with TRBD2. The J segment lost 5 bases and the V segment lost 4 bases, leaving 6 bases of the junction unmatched. The CDR3 covers 14 residues. CDR1 and CDR2 from the germline V gene are LGHDT and YNNKEL (reference sequence). CDR3 region: CASSPIAGGETQYF. DNA for the CDR3: TGTGCCAGCAGCCCCATTGCGGGAGGCGAGACCCAGTACTTC.

This clonotype was seen at least ten times. The chain carries TRBV6-1 and TRBJ2-3, with 11 bases fitting TRBD2. This CDR3 has 17 amino acids. Germline CDR1 and CDR2: MNHNS and SASEGT. J gave up 0 bases and V 6 bases, and 8 bases lay outside the gene matches. CDR3: CASSWFRTSGSTDTQYF. The DNA of the CDR3 is TGTGCCAGCAGCTGGTTCCGGACTAGCGGGAGCACAGATACGCAGTATTTT.

At least ten counts were recorded for this clonotype. V is TRBV12-3 or TRBV12-4 and J is TRBJ2-7, with 14 bases aligning to TRBD2. This CDR3 has 18 residues. V was clipped by 5 bases and J by 2 bases; unmatched bases: 11. CDR3 protein: CASSLPPGLAGATYEQYF. The CDR3 DNA sequence: TGTGCCAGCAGTCTACCTCCGGGACTAGCGGGAGCAACCTACGAGCAGTACTTC.

The V gene is TRBV20-1, the J gene TRBJ2-1, with TRBD2 matching 8 bases. The length of the CDR3 is 13 residues. Germline CDR1 DFQATT, CDR2 SNEGSKA (reference sequence). The V gene end was trimmed by 8 bases and the J gene end by 8 bases; junction bases not matched to a gene: 11. DNA of the CDR3: TGCAGTTCACCGGGACTAGTTCCCCATGAGCAGTTCTTC. Protein sequence: CSSPGLVPHEQFF.

Many counts were recorded for this clonotype. The chain links TRBV5-1 to TRBJ1-1, with TRBD1 identical over 9 bases. Germline lookup yields CDR1 SGHRS and CDR2 YFSETQ. The V and J ends lost 4 bases and 6 bases, in that order; junction bases with no gene match: 10. The CDR3 has 15 amino acids. In nucleotides, the CDR3 is TGCGCCAGCAGCCCAAAGGGACAGGGTGGGTCTGAAGCTTTCTTT. It encodes CASSPKGQGGSEAFF.

The table lists this clonotype with many counts. The gene calls are TRBV12-3 or TRBV12-4 and TRBJ2-3, with a possible D match to TRBD2 (6 bases). V gave up 5 bases and J gave up 6 bases, with 9 bases separating them. The CDR3 spans 12 residues. The CDR3 protein is CASSALADTQYF. The CDR3 DNA reads TGTGCCAGCAGTGCCCTAGCGGATACGCAGTATTTT.

This clonotype was counted at least ten times. The chain links TRBV30 to TRBJ2-1; no clear D. Trimming shortened V by 0 bases and J by 0 bases, and 18 bases separated the two germline ends. Germline V CDR1 and CDR2: GTSNPN, SVGIG (reference sequence). The CDR3 covers 18 residues. This CDR3 reads CAWSVWVWAESSYNEQFF. For the CDR3, the DNA is TGTGCCTGGAGTGTATGGGTTTGGGCGGAGAGCTCCTACAATGAGCAGTTCTTC.